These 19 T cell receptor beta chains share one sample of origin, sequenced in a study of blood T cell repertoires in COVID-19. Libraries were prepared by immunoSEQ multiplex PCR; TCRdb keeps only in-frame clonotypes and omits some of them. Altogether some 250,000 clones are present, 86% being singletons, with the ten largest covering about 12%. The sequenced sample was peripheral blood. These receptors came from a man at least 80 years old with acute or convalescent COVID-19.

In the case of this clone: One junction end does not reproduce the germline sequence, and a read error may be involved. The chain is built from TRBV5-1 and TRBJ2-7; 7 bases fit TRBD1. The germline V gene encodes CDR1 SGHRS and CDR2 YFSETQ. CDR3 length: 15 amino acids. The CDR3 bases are TGCGCCAACAGCGGTGACAGGGCACCAAACTACGAGCAGTACTTC. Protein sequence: CANSGDRAPNYEQYF. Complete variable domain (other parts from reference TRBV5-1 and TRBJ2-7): KAGVTQTPRYLIKTRGQQVTLSCSPISGHRSVSWYQQTPGQGLQFLFEYFSETQRNKGNFPGRFSGRQFSNSRSEMNVSTLELGDSALYLCANSGDRAPNYEQYFGPGTRLTVT.

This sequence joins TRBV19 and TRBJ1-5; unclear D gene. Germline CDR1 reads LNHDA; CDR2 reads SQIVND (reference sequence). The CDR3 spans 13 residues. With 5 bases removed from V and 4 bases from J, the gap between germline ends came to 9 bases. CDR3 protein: CASSPSGNQPQHF. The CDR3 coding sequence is TGTGCCAGTAGTCCTTCGGGGAATCAGCCCCAGCATTTT.

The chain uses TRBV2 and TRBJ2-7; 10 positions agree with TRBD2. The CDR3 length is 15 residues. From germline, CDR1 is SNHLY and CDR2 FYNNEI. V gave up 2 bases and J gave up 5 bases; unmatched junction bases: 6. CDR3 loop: CASSERLAGVHEQYF. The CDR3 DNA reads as TGTGCCAGCAGTGAAAGGCTAGCGGGAGTCCACGAGCAGTACTTC.

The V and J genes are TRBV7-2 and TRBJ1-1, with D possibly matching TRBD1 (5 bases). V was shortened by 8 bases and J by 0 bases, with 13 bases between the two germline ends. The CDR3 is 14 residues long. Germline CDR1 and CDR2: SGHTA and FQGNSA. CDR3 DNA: TGTGCCAGCCAACAGGACCTCATGAACACTGAAGCTTTCTTT. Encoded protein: CASQQDLMNTEAFF.

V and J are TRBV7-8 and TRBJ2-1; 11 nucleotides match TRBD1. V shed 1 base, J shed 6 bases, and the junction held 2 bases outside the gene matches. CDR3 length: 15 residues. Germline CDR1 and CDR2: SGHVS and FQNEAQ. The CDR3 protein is CASSLGTGGGNEQFF. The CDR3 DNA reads TGTGCCAGCAGCTTAGGGACAGGGGGCGGCAATGAGCAGTTCTTC.

The CDR3 region is CASSLVAGNSYEQYF. The CDR3 DNA reads as TGTGCCAGCAGCTTGGTGGCAGGGAACTCCTACGAGCAGTACTTC. The chain couples TRBV5-4 to TRBJ2-7; perhaps TRBD1 as D (5 bases). V lost 0 bases and J 0 bases, leaving 10 bases between the germline ends. The germline V gene has CDR1 SGHNT and CDR2 YYREEE (reference sequence). The CDR3 runs 15 residues.

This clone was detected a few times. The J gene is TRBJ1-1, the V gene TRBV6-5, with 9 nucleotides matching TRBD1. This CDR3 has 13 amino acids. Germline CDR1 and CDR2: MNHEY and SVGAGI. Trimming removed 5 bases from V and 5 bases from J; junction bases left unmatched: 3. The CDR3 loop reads CASSTGGQTEAFF. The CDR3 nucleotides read TGTGCCAGCAGTACAGGGGGCCAGACTGAAGCTTTCTTT.

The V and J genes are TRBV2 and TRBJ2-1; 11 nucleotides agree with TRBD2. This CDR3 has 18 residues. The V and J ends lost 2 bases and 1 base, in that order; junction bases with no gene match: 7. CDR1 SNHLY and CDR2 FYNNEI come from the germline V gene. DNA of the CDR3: TGTGCCAGCAGTGAATCAGGAGCTAGCGGGAGGTCCTACAATGAGCAGTTCTTC. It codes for CASSESGASGRSYNEQFF.

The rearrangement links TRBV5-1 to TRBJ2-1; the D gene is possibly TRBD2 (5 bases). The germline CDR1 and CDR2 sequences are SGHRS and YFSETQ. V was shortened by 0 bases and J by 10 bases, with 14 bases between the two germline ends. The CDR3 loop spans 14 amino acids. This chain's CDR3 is CASSLEALAQEQFF. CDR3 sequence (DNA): TGCGCCAGCAGCTTGGAAGCCCTAGCCCAGGAGCAGTTCTTC.

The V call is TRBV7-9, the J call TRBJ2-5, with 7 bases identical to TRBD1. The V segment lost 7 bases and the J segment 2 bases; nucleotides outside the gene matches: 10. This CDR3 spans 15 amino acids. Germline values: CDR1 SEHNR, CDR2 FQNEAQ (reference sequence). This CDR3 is CASTLLGTAQETQYF. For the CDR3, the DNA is TGTGCCAGCACCCTCCTCGGGACAGCACAAGAGACCCAGTACTTC.

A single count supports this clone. CDR3 in DNA: TGTGCCAGCAGCCAAAGGGGGCCTACGAACACCGGGGAGCTGTTTTTT. It codes for CASSQRGPTNTGELFF. The V call is TRBV14, the J call TRBJ2-2, with 7 bases fitting TRBD1. This CDR3 contains 16 residues. Germline V gives CDR1 SGHDN, CDR2 FVKESK. V shed 2 bases and J 0 bases; nucleotides not matched to a gene: 3.

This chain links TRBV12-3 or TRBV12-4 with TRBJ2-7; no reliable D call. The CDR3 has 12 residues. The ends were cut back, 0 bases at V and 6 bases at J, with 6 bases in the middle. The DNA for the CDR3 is TGTGCCAGCAGTTTAGCCAGGCTCGAGCAGTACTTC. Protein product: CASSLARLEQYF.

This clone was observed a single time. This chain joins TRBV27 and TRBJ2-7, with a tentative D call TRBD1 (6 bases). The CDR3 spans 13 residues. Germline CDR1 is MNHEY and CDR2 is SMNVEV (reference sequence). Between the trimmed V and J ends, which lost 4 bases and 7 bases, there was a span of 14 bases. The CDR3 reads CASSWETGLEQYF. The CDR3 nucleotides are TGTGCCAGCAGTTGGGAGACAGGACTGGAGCAGTACTTC.

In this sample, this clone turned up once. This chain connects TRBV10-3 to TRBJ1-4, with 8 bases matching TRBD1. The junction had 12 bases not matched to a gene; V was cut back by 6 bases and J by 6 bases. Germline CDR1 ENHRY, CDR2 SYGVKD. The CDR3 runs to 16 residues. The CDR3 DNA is TGTGCCATCAGCCCCAGACCCCCGGGACAGGATGAAAAACTGTTTTTT. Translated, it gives CAISPRPPGQDEKLFF.

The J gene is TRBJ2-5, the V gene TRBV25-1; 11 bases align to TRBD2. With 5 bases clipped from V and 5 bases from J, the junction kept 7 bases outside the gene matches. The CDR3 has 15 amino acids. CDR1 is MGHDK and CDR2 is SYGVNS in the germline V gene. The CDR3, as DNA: TGTGCCAGCAGTCGGCTAGCGGGAGGTTGGGAGACCCAGTACTTC. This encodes CASSRLAGGWETQYF.

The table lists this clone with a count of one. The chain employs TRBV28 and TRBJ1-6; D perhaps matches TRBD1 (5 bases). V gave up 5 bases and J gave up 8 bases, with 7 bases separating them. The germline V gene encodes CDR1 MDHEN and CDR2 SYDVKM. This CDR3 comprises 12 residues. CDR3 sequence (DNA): TGTGCCAGCAGTGGGGGGTATTCACCCCTCCACTTT. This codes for CASSGGYSPLHF.

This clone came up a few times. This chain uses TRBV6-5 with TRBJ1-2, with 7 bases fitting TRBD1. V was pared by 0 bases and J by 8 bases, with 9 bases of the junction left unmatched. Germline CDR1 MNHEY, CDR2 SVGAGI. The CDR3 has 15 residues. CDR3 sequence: CASSYSLGQQEGYTF. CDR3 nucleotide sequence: TGTGCCAGCAGTTACTCCCTGGGACAGCAGGAAGGCTACACCTTC.

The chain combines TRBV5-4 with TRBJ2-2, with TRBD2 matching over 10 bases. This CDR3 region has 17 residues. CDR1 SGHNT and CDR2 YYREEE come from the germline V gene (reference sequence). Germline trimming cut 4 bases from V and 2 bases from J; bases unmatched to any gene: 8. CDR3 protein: CASSRELAGANTGELFF. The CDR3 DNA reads TGTGCCAGCAGCCGAGAGCTAGCGGGGGCAAACACCGGGGAGCTGTTTTTT.

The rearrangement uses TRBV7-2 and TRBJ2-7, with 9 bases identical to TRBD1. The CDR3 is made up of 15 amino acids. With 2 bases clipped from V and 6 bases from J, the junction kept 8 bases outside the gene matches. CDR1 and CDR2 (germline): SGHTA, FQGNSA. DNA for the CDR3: TGTGCCAGCAGCTTAACTAGGCGACAGGGGGTCGAGCAGTACTTC. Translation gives CASSLTRRQGVEQYF.